Below are 17 T cell receptor beta chains sequenced from a single sample in a study of neoadjuvant nivolumab and ipilimumab in lung cancer. The table came from immunoSEQ multiplex PCR; TCRdb's copy has only in-frame clones and leaves some out. The repertoire holds 7,500 to 10,000 clones, with 81% as singletons. The sequenced sample was peripheral blood, obtained before neoadjuvant nivolumab, alone or with ipilimumab. The receptors originated from an adult with non-small cell lung cancer.

This chain connects TRBV25-1 to TRBJ1-6; a possible D gene is TRBD1 (5 bases). Trimming left V 11 bases short and J 8 bases short, with 16 bases between. The V gene's germline CDR1 is MGHDK and CDR2 SYGVNS. CDR3 size: 13 residues. This CDR3 reads CASLGPGDSPLHF. CDR3 nucleotide sequence: TGTGCCTCCCTAGGGCCGGGGGATTCACCCCTCCACTTT.

This clone was seen a few times. The J gene is TRBJ2-5, the V gene TRBV11-2; D is tentatively TRBD1 or TRBD2 (6 bases each). The ends were cut back, 5 bases at V and 1 base at J, with 8 bases in the middle. CDR3 size: 13 residues. CDR1 is SGHAT and CDR2 is FQNNGV in the germline V gene. CDR3 bases: TGTGCCAGCAGCAGGGGGGCCCAAGAGACCCAGTACTTC. Translated: CASSRGAQETQYF.

The chain links TRBV6-5 to TRBJ1-2, with D possibly TRBD1 on 5 matching bases. CDR1 and CDR2 from the germline V gene are MNHEY and SVGAGI. V was cut by 4 bases and J by 4 bases, with 13 bases left in between. The CDR3 totals 14 residues. For the CDR3, the DNA is TGTGCCAGCAGTTTTCGTCAGGGTACCTATGGCTACACCTTC. Translating gives CASSFRQGTYGYTF.

The genes are TRBV4-1 and TRBJ1-3; 9 bases line up with TRBD1. Germline assignment: CDR1 MGHRA and CDR2 YSYEKL. The J segment lost 0 bases and the V segment lost 1 base, leaving 7 bases of the junction unmatched. This CDR3 has 18 residues. CDR3 in amino acids: CASSQGVQGAISGNTIYF. DNA for the CDR3: TGCGCCAGCAGCCAAGGCGTACAGGGGGCGATCTCTGGAAACACCATATATTTT.

This clone is a singleton in its sample. The genes are TRBV19 and TRBJ1-5; D not certain. There are 14 residues in the CDR3. Germline values: CDR1 LNHDA, CDR2 SQIVND (reference sequence). Trimming took 3 bases from V and 0 from J, leaving 6 bases between them. This CDR3 reads CASSIGYSNQPQHF. DNA of the CDR3: TGTGCCAGTAGTATTGGTTATAGCAATCAGCCCCAGCATTTT.

V gene TRBV9 combines with J gene TRBJ2-2, with D unresolved. The CDR3 spans 16 residues. Trimming removed 0 bases from V and 0 bases from J, with 9 bases in between. Germline loops: CDR1 SGDLS, CDR2 YYNGEE. CDR3 DNA: TGTGCCAGCAGCGTAGTACATACCTCGAACACCGGGGAGCTGTTTTTT. This encodes CASSVVHTSNTGELFF.

The chain couples TRBV7-2 to TRBJ2-7, with 7 bases aligning to TRBD2. From germline, CDR1 is SGHTA and CDR2 FQGNSA. There are 15 residues in the CDR3. J lost 3 bases, V lost 0 bases, and 5 bases had no gene match. CDR3 region: CASSLAGGRYYEQYF. The CDR3 DNA reads as TGTGCCAGCAGCTTAGCTGGCGGGAGATACTACGAGCAGTACTTC.

The CDR3 nucleotides are TGTGCCAGCAGTTCTCTTCGGCCGAGCTCCTACAATGAGCAGTTCTTC. This translates into CASSSLRPSSYNEQFF. The chain carries TRBV6-5 and TRBJ2-1; D is ambiguous. CDR1 MNHEY and CDR2 SVGAGI come from the germline V gene. The length of the CDR3 is 16 residues. The V end was cut by 4 bases, the J end by 0 bases, with 13 bases between.

This sequence joins TRBV28 and TRBJ1-2, with TRBD1 matching over 7 bases. The trim removed 1 base at V and 4 bases at J, leaving 9 bases unmatched. This CDR3 spans 16 amino acids. CDR1 and CDR2 (germline): MDHEN, SYDVKM. CDR3 amino acids: CASSLSTGVRLYGYTF. For the CDR3, the DNA is TGTGCCAGCAGTTTATCAACAGGGGTCCGCCTCTATGGCTACACCTTC.

This clone was seen only once. This sequence joins TRBV5-4 and TRBJ1-1, with D unresolved. The V end lost 4 bases, the J end lost 3 bases, and 13 bases lay between the germline ends. CDR3 length: 14 amino acids. Per germline, CDR1 SGHNT and CDR2 YYREEE (reference sequence). The CDR3: CASSADLLHTEAFF. CDR3 nucleotide sequence: TGTGCCAGCAGCGCGGACCTACTCCACACTGAAGCTTTCTTT.

The chain links TRBV11-3 to TRBJ2-2; D might be TRBD1 or TRBD2, each matching 6 bases. The CDR3 has 17 residues. Germline V gene data show CDR1 as SGHNT and CDR2 as YENEEA. Trimming took off 0 bases at V and 6 bases at J, with 17 bases between the two ends. CDR3 DNA: TGTGCCAGCAGCTTAGATTTGGGGGGCGTCCGTCCCGGGGAGCTGTTTTTT. Its protein is CASSLDLGGVRPGELFF.

The rearrangement joins TRBV29-1 to TRBJ1-2; no reliable D call. CDR1 SQVTM and CDR2 ANQGSEA come from the germline V gene. Trimming stripped 6 bases from V and 5 bases from J, with 13 bases between. CDR3 length equals 12 residues. The CDR3: CSVTTGEYGYTF. The CDR3 DNA reads TGCAGCGTAACGACCGGGGAGTATGGCTACACCTTC.

The chain uses TRBV11-3 and TRBJ2-5; the match to TRBD2 covers 10 bases. V lost 2 bases, J lost 5 bases, and 8 bases stayed unmatched. Germline values: CDR1 SGHNT, CDR2 YENEEA. The CDR3 sequence is 16 residues long. CDR3 DNA sequence: TGTGCCAGCAGCTTACGAGCTAGCGGGAGTTTGGAGACCCAGTACTTC. Protein sequence: CASSLRASGSLETQYF.

This chain connects TRBV7-2 to TRBJ2-7; D is uncertain. The germline V and J ends were trimmed by 0 bases and 6 bases, with 6 bases remaining between them. Germline V gene lookup returns CDR1 SGHTA and CDR2 FQGNSA. The length of the CDR3 is 12 residues. In DNA, the CDR3 is TGTGCCAGCAGCTTAGCCAACAGCGAGCAGTACTTC. This encodes CASSLANSEQYF.

The chain joins TRBV27 to TRBJ2-1; 11 nucleotides align to TRBD2. This CDR3 comprises 14 residues. Germline values: CDR1 MNHEY, CDR2 SMNVEV (reference sequence). V gave up 5 bases and J gave up 6 bases; unmatched junction bases: 3. CDR3 in amino acids: CASSPLAGVNEQFF. The CDR3 region has the DNA TGTGCCAGCAGTCCACTAGCGGGAGTCAATGAGCAGTTCTTC.

This chain uses TRBV28 with TRBJ1-2; 7 bases are shared with TRBD1. With 6 bases clipped from V and 6 bases from J, the junction kept 16 bases outside the gene matches. The CDR3 has 16 amino acids. The germline gives CDR1 MDHEN, CDR2 SYDVKM. CDR3 sequence (DNA): TGTGCCAGCAGCGTTACAGGGGCTCTGCCCGCTAATGGCTACACCTTC. Encoded protein: CASSVTGALPANGYTF.

The gene calls are TRBV15 and TRBJ1-1; maybe TRBD1 (5 bases). Trimming left V 2 bases short and J 1 base short, with 11 bases between. The CDR3 runs to 15 residues. Germline lookup yields CDR1 LNHNV and CDR2 YYDKDF (reference sequence). The CDR3 DNA follows: TGTGCCACCAGCAGAAGTGGGGGAGAGAACACTGAAGCTTTCTTT. It codes for CATSRSGGENTEAFF.